A selection of T cell receptor beta chains follows, all from one sample in a study of T cell changes during pregnancy in multiple sclerosis. Measured with immunoSEQ multiplex PCR; TCRdb has only the in-frame clones, and not every one. Here the sample spans some 33,000 clones, 75% to 95% being singletons. Sequencing was performed on CD8+ T cells from peripheral blood mononuclear cells, taken in the second trimester of pregnancy. The receptor set was obtained from a female donor in good health, enrolled as a control in a pregnancy study. CDR3s include the opening cysteine and the closing phenylalanine or tryptophan. Each record gives: CDR3 DNA, CDR3 protein, D gene, J gene, clone size, V gene. A D gene is named only where the DNA matches it firmly. Size is stated for part of the rows, as once, few or many counts, or as a class when the clone is expanded.

CDR3 DNA: TGTGCCAGCAGCTTAACAGGGGGCTTCAATCAGCCCCAGCATTTT
CDR3 protein: CASSLTGGFNQPQHF
D gene: TRBD1
J gene: TRBJ1-5
clone size: -
V gene: TRBV11-2

CDR3 DNA: TGTGCCAGTAGTGTTAACATCGAAGCTTTCTTT
CDR3 protein: CASSVNIEAFF
D gene: -
J gene: TRBJ1-1
clone size: -
V gene: TRBV19

CDR3 DNA: TGTGCCAGCAGTATAGACAGGTACTATGGCTACACCTTC
CDR3 protein: CASSIDRYYGYTF
D gene: -
J gene: TRBJ1-2
clone size: -
V gene: TRBV27

CDR3 DNA: TGTGCTAGTGGTTTGCTGTACAATGAGCAGTTCTTC
CDR3 protein: CASGLLYNEQFF
D gene: -
J gene: TRBJ2-1
clone size: -
V gene: TRBV12-5

CDR3 DNA: TGCAGCGTTGACCGGGACAAGATAAATAACTATGGCTACACCTTC
CDR3 protein: CSVDRDKINNYGYTF
D gene: -
J gene: TRBJ1-2
clone size: -
V gene: TRBV29-1

CDR3 DNA: TGTGCCGGCCTACAGACGAACACCGGGGAGCTGTTTTTT
CDR3 protein: CAGLQTNTGELFF
D gene: -
J gene: TRBJ2-2
clone size: -
V gene: TRBV6-1

CDR3 DNA: TGCGCCAGCAGTGCTTACAGGGGTGAGGCCGGGGAGCTGTTTTTT
CDR3 protein: CASSAYRGEAGELFF
D gene: TRBD1
J gene: TRBJ2-2
clone size: -
V gene: TRBV10-2

CDR3 DNA: TGTGCCAGCAGTCCGGGGACTAATGAAAAACTGTTTTTT
CDR3 protein: CASSPGTNEKLFF
D gene: -
J gene: TRBJ1-4
clone size: -
V gene: TRBV9

CDR3 DNA: TGTGCCAGCAGTGACCCGGCCTCGACTCCTTACGAGCAGTACTTC
CDR3 protein: CASSDPASTPYEQYF
D gene: -
J gene: TRBJ2-7
clone size: -
V gene: TRBV2

CDR3 DNA: TGTGCCTGGAGTGTAGGGACAGGCTCGAACACTGAAGCTTTCTTT
CDR3 protein: CAWSVGTGSNTEAFF
D gene: TRBD1
J gene: TRBJ1-1
clone size: -
V gene: TRBV30

CDR3 DNA: TGTGCCAGCAGCGTAGGTATAGCGGGTGGATATGAGCAGTTCTTC
CDR3 protein: CASSVGIAGGYEQFF
D gene: TRBD2
J gene: TRBJ2-1
clone size: -
V gene: TRBV9

CDR3 DNA: TGTGCCTGGAGTGTTTACCCCACGGGGGAAAAACTGTTTTTT
CDR3 protein: CAWSVYPTGEKLFF
D gene: -
J gene: TRBJ1-4
clone size: -
V gene: TRBV30

CDR3 DNA: TGTGCCAGCAGCGAGACAGGGGGCGCGAACTATGGCTACACCTTC
CDR3 protein: CASSETGGANYGYTF
D gene: TRBD1
J gene: TRBJ1-2
clone size: -
V gene: TRBV7-2

CDR3 DNA: TGCAGTGCAGGTGGGACAGGGGACTACACCTTC
CDR3 protein: CSAGGTGDYTF
D gene: TRBD1
J gene: TRBJ1-2
clone size: -
V gene: TRBV20-1

CDR3 DNA: TGTGCCAGCAGTGTTAGCAGGGGTGGCAATCAGCCCCAGCATTTT
CDR3 protein: CASSVSRGGNQPQHF
D gene: -
J gene: TRBJ1-5
clone size: -
V gene: TRBV27

CDR3 DNA: TGTGCCAGCTCACCACCCACAGGTGGCCAAGAGACCCAGTACTTC
CDR3 protein: CASSPPTGGQETQYF
D gene: -
J gene: TRBJ2-5
clone size: -
V gene: TRBV18

CDR3 DNA: TGTGCCAGCTCTCCCTCAGATTACAATGAGCAGTTCTTC
CDR3 protein: CASSPSDYNEQFF
D gene: -
J gene: TRBJ2-1
clone size: -
V gene: TRBV18

CDR3 DNA: TGCACCAGCAGCCAAGGTGGGACTAGGTTCACAGATACGCAGTATTTT
CDR3 protein: CTSSQGGTRFTDTQYF
D gene: -
J gene: TRBJ2-3
clone size: few
V gene: TRBV1

CDR3 DNA: TGTGCCAGCAGCTTACCCCGGGACAGACAATGGGACACCATATATTTT
CDR3 protein: CASSLPRDRQWDTIYF
D gene: TRBD1
J gene: TRBJ1-3
clone size: once
V gene: TRBV7-8

CDR3 DNA: TGTGCCAGCAGTGACTCGGCAGGCTCGTACAATGAGCAGTTCTTC
CDR3 protein: CASSDSAGSYNEQFF
D gene: -
J gene: TRBJ2-1
clone size: -
V gene: TRBV6-4

CDR3 DNA: TGTGCCAGCAGTCAGCCCGGGACAGCTTATGGCTACACCTTC
CDR3 protein: CASSQPGTAYGYTF
D gene: TRBD1
J gene: TRBJ1-2
clone size: -
V gene: TRBV14

CDR3 DNA: TGTGCCAGCAGCCAAGTTACAACGGGGGGCGAGTATGCTTTCTTT
CDR3 protein: CASSQVTTGGEYAFF
D gene: -
J gene: TRBJ1-1
clone size: -
V gene: TRBV4-2

CDR3 DNA: TGTGCCAGTAGTGAGGACAGTGAAAAACTGTTTTTT
CDR3 protein: CASSEDSEKLFF
D gene: -
J gene: TRBJ1-4
clone size: -
V gene: TRBV19

CDR3 DNA: TGTGCCAGCAGCCAAGATGGGCCCTCCTACGAGCAGTACTTC
CDR3 protein: CASSQDGPSYEQYF
D gene: -
J gene: TRBJ2-7
clone size: once
V gene: TRBV4-2

CDR3 DNA: TGTGCCAGCAGCTTAGACAGCGGGGTAGGGGCTGAAGCTTTCTTT
CDR3 protein: CASSLDSGVGAEAFF
D gene: -
J gene: TRBJ1-1
clone size: -
V gene: TRBV27

CDR3 DNA: TGTGCCAGCAGCTCCGGGACAGGGTCTGGAAACACCATATATTTT
CDR3 protein: CASSSGTGSGNTIYF
D gene: TRBD1
J gene: TRBJ1-3
clone size: -
V gene: TRBV7-8

CDR3 DNA: TGTGCCAGCAGCTCGGACAGGGACGCTGAAGCTTTCTTT
CDR3 protein: CASSSDRDAEAFF
D gene: TRBD1
J gene: TRBJ1-1
clone size: -
V gene: TRBV11-2

CDR3 DNA: TGTGCCAGCAGTTACTCGAGTGGTACGGGTGAAAAACTGTTTTTT
CDR3 protein: CASSYSSGTGEKLFF
D gene: -
J gene: TRBJ1-4
clone size: -
V gene: TRBV6-5

CDR3 DNA: TGCGCCAGCAGCCTGAGGGACACCCCCTATAATTCACCCCTCCACTTT
CDR3 protein: CASSLRDTPYNSPLHF
D gene: -
J gene: TRBJ1-6
clone size: -
V gene: TRBV5-1

CDR3 DNA: TGTGCCAGCAGCTTGGGGGGGGTCGAGGGCTACACCTTC
CDR3 protein: CASSLGGVEGYTF
D gene: -
J gene: TRBJ1-2
clone size: -
V gene: TRBV5-6

CDR3 DNA: TGTGCCAGCAGCCAAGAAAGGGGGGGGCAAGAGACCCAGTACTTC
CDR3 protein: CASSQERGGQETQYF
D gene: -
J gene: TRBJ2-5
clone size: -
V gene: TRBV4-2

CDR3 DNA: TGTGCCATTGGGCAGGGAGGGAAAGCTTTCTTT
CDR3 protein: CAIGQGGKAFF
D gene: -
J gene: TRBJ1-1
clone size: -
V gene: TRBV10-3

CDR3 DNA: TGTGCCAGTAGTATCGCGGGGTACGAGCAGTACTTC
CDR3 protein: CASSIAGYEQYF
D gene: -
J gene: TRBJ2-7
clone size: -
V gene: TRBV19

CDR3 DNA: TGTGCCAGCAGCGCCTCGGGACAGGGGTTGCAGCCCCAGCATTTT
CDR3 protein: CASSASGQGLQPQHF
D gene: TRBD1
J gene: TRBJ1-5
clone size: -
V gene: TRBV9

CDR3 DNA: TGTGCCAGCAGCTTTTCGGGACAGGGGTTGTTGGGCTACACCTTC
CDR3 protein: CASSFSGQGLLGYTF
D gene: TRBD1
J gene: TRBJ1-2
clone size: -
V gene: TRBV7-2

CDR3 DNA: TGCGCCTCCCATAGACAGTATAAAATCGGCTATGGCTACACCTTC
CDR3 protein: CASHRQYKIGYGYTF
D gene: -
J gene: TRBJ1-2
clone size: -
V gene: TRBV23-1

CDR3 DNA: TGTGCCAGCAGCGATTACAGGGCTCCTAGCACAGATACGCAGTATTTT
CDR3 protein: CASSDYRAPSTDTQYF
D gene: -
J gene: TRBJ2-3
clone size: -
V gene: TRBV7-9

CDR3 DNA: TGTGCCAGCAGTCCCCCCCCGACTCGTTCCTATGGCTACACCTTC
CDR3 protein: CASSPPPTRSYGYTF
D gene: -
J gene: TRBJ1-2
clone size: once
V gene: TRBV6-5

CDR3 DNA: TGTGCCTGGAGTGATTATAGGGGTGCAGGCGACGAGCAGTACTTC
CDR3 protein: CAWSDYRGAGDEQYF
D gene: -
J gene: TRBJ2-7
clone size: -
V gene: TRBV30

CDR3 DNA: TGTGCCAGCAGCCAAACGGCAGGCTACGAGCAGTACTTC
CDR3 protein: CASSQTAGYEQYF
D gene: -
J gene: TRBJ2-7
clone size: few
V gene: TRBV9

CDR3 DNA: TGTGCCTGGAGTTCCCTCCGGGGGGATGCCGGGGAGCTGTTTTTT
CDR3 protein: CAWSSLRGDAGELFF
D gene: TRBD2
J gene: TRBJ2-2
clone size: -
V gene: TRBV30

CDR3 DNA: TGTGCCAGCAGTTCGACAGGGGATTCTTCTAACTATGGCTACACCTTC
CDR3 protein: CASSSTGDSSNYGYTF
D gene: TRBD1
J gene: TRBJ1-2
clone size: -
V gene: TRBV7-9

CDR3 DNA: TGCGCCAGCAGCCAAGCGGGACAGGGGAATTCACCCCTCCACTTT
CDR3 protein: CASSQAGQGNSPLHF
D gene: TRBD1
J gene: TRBJ1-6
clone size: -
V gene: TRBV4-1

CDR3 DNA: TGCAGCGTCCTCACAGGGGAGGCTCAGCCCCAGCATTTT
CDR3 protein: CSVLTGEAQPQHF
D gene: TRBD1
J gene: TRBJ1-5
clone size: -
V gene: TRBV29-1

CDR3 DNA: TGTGCCAGCAGGGGAGGCACTGAAGCTTTCTTT
CDR3 protein: CASRGGTEAFF
D gene: -
J gene: TRBJ1-1
clone size: -
V gene: TRBV2

CDR3 DNA: TGCAGCGTTAAGGACAGGGGGAGTACCTACGAGCAGTACTTC
CDR3 protein: CSVKDRGSTYEQYF
D gene: TRBD1
J gene: TRBJ2-7
clone size: -
V gene: TRBV29-1

CDR3 DNA: TGCAGCGTTGGGGGACAGCCTAACTATGGCTACACCTTC
CDR3 protein: CSVGGQPNYGYTF
D gene: TRBD1
J gene: TRBJ1-2
clone size: -
V gene: TRBV29-1

CDR3 DNA: TGTGCCAGCAGCCCGGACACAACCTACGAGCAGTACTTC
CDR3 protein: CASSPDTTYEQYF
D gene: -
J gene: TRBJ2-7
clone size: -
V gene: TRBV11-2

CDR3 DNA: TGTGCCTGGAGTATCCTCAGGGGGCTGGCTAATGAAAAACTGTTTTTT
CDR3 protein: CAWSILRGLANEKLFF
D gene: TRBD1
J gene: TRBJ1-4
clone size: -
V gene: TRBV30

CDR3 DNA: TGTGCCACCAGCATCAGGGGGCGCGACCGTCAGCCCCAGCATTTT
CDR3 protein: CATSIRGRDRQPQHF
D gene: TRBD1
J gene: TRBJ1-5
clone size: -
V gene: TRBV15

CDR3 DNA: TGTGCCTGGAGTCCCGGGACAACCTATGGCTACACCTTC
CDR3 protein: CAWSPGTTYGYTF
D gene: -
J gene: TRBJ1-2
clone size: -
V gene: TRBV30

CDR3 DNA: TGTGCCAGCAGTGCCAGTTCTCCCCGTGAAAAACTGTTTTTT
CDR3 protein: CASSASSPREKLFF
D gene: -
J gene: TRBJ1-4
clone size: medium-sized
V gene: TRBV6-5

CDR3 DNA: TGTGCCTGGCCGGGACAGAGCTACGAGCAGTACTTC
CDR3 protein: CAWPGQSYEQYF
D gene: -
J gene: TRBJ2-7
clone size: -
V gene: TRBV21-1

CDR3 DNA: TGTGCCACTTCAGGTCAAAGCTACGAGCAGTACTTC
CDR3 protein: CATSGQSYEQYF
D gene: -
J gene: TRBJ2-7
clone size: -
V gene: TRBV19

CDR3 DNA: TGCGCCAGCAGCTCCACAGGGACAGATACGCAGTATTTT
CDR3 protein: CASSSTGTDTQYF
D gene: -
J gene: TRBJ2-3
clone size: -
V gene: TRBV5-1

CDR3 DNA: TGTGCCAGCAGCGCAACAGGGCACTATGGCTACACCTTC
CDR3 protein: CASSATGHYGYTF
D gene: -
J gene: TRBJ1-2
clone size: once
V gene: TRBV9

CDR3 DNA: TGTGCCTTAGGACAGGGGGTGAGAGGCTACACCTTC
CDR3 protein: CALGQGVRGYTF
D gene: TRBD1
J gene: TRBJ1-2
clone size: once
V gene: TRBV30

CDR3 DNA: TGTGCCTCCCGGGAGAAGATTACCTACGAGCAGTACTTC
CDR3 protein: CASREKITYEQYF
D gene: -
J gene: TRBJ2-7
clone size: -
V gene: TRBV2

CDR3 DNA: TGTGCCAGCAGCTTCCGGACTAGCGGGGATTACAATGAGCAGTTCTTC
CDR3 protein: CASSFRTSGDYNEQFF
D gene: -
J gene: TRBJ2-1
clone size: -
V gene: TRBV21-1

CDR3 DNA: TGTGCCTCGGGAGGGGACGAGCAGTACTTC
CDR3 protein: CASGGDEQYF
D gene: TRBD2
J gene: TRBJ2-7
clone size: -
V gene: TRBV10-3